Presented here are 21 T cell receptor beta chains from one specimen sequenced in a study of control samples from healthy donors and cancer patients. Sequenced by immunoSEQ multiplex PCR; TCRdb stores in-frame clones only, minus some. Of about 98,000 clones listed, around three quarters are singletons. Sequenced material: blood. The receptor set was obtained from a woman aged 25 to 45 in good health.

The chain couples TRBV2 to TRBJ2-7; TRBD2 is a possible D gene (6 bases). CDR1 and CDR2 from the germline V gene are SNHLY and FYNNEI. V was trimmed by 6 bases and J by 6 bases, leaving 21 bases between them. The CDR3 has 15 amino acids. DNA for the CDR3: TGTGCCAGCAGAGTCACCGGGACTTATCTCGGCGAGCAGTACTTC. This encodes CASRVTGTYLGEQYF.

This chain uses TRBV7-8 with TRBJ2-7; 8 bases match TRBD2. Germline lookup yields CDR1 SGHVS and CDR2 FQNEAQ. The CDR3 is made up of 15 amino acids. V was clipped by 5 bases and J by 1 base; unmatched bases: 7. Written as DNA, the CDR3 is TGTGCCAGCAGCCGCAGCGGGGGCCTATCCTACGAGCAGTACTTC. Protein sequence: CASSRSGGLSYEQYF.

The chain links TRBV20-1 to TRBJ2-1; no firm D call. This CDR3 has 11 amino acids. Germline V gives CDR1 DFQATT, CDR2 SNEGSKA (reference sequence). V lost 1 base and J 7 bases, leaving 5 bases between the germline ends. The CDR3 DNA follows: TGCAGTGCTAGAGGTGGGAATGAGCAGTTCTTC. Protein: CSARGGNEQFF.

V is TRBV27 and J is TRBJ2-7; 7 bases align to TRBD2. The CDR3 loop spans 13 amino acids. V was clipped by 11 bases and J by 6 bases; unmatched bases: 13. Germline V gene lookup returns CDR1 MNHEY and CDR2 SMNVEV (reference sequence). CDR3 coding DNA: TGTGCCTCCTCGGGGGGTCAGCCTTTCGAGCAGTACTTC. Encoded protein: CASSGGQPFEQYF.

This sequence joins TRBV11-2 and TRBJ2-1; possibly TRBD1 for D (6 bases). Trimming removed 3 bases from V and 9 bases from J, with 21 bases in between. Germline V gives CDR1 SGHAT, CDR2 FQNNGV. The length of the CDR3 is 16 residues. This chain's CDR3 is CASSLWDMVPPPEQFF. CDR3 in DNA: TGTGCCAGCAGCTTGTGGGACATGGTGCCCCCTCCTGAGCAGTTCTTC.

Details on this clone: Sequence at one end of the junction differs from germline and may be a read error. CDR3 coding DNA: TGTGCTAGCAGCCGGGACTACGGCACAGATACGCAGTATTTT. This codes for CASSRDYGTDTQYF. The V gene is TRBV7-7, the J gene TRBJ2-3; the match to TRBD2 covers 7 bases. The CDR3 length is 14 residues. Germline lookup yields CDR1 SSHAT and CDR2 FNYEAQ (reference sequence). The full variable domain, with the rest looked up from reference TRBV7-7 and TRBJ2-3, is GAGVSQSPRYKVTKRGQDVTLRCDPISSHATLYWYQQALGQGPEFLTYFNYEAQPDKSGLPSDRFSAERPEGSISTLTIQRTEQRDSAMYRCASSRDYGTDTQYFGPGTRLTVL.

The rearrangement links TRBV6-5 to TRBJ1-4, with 7 bases matching TRBD1. Unmatched junction bases numbered 6, after V lost 6 bases and J lost 5 bases. The CDR3 consists of 14 residues. Germline CDR1 is MNHEY and CDR2 is SVGAGI. The CDR3 DNA is TGTGCCAGCAGCTGGGGACAGCTGAATGAAAAACTGTTTTTT. It specifies CASSWGQLNEKLFF.

V and J are TRBV18 and TRBJ1-2; possibly TRBD1 for D (6 bases). Trimming pared 6 bases from V and 0 bases from J, leaving 11 bases between. Germline V gene lookup returns CDR1 KGHSH and CDR2 LQKENI. The CDR3 totals 14 residues. The chain's CDR3 is CASSDQGTNYGYTF. The DNA of the CDR3 is TGTGCCAGCTCGGACCAGGGGACTAACTATGGCTACACCTTC.

The chain carries TRBV4-1 and TRBJ1-2; the match to TRBD1 covers 9 bases. The V gene's germline CDR1 is MGHRA and CDR2 YSYEKL. This CDR3 contains 14 residues. After removal of 1 base from V and 7 bases from J, the junction contained 4 bases not matched to a gene. The CDR3 nucleotides read TGCGCCAGCAGCCAAGGATGGACAGGGGTTGGCTACACCTTC. Encoded protein: CASSQGWTGVGYTF.

The chain recombines TRBV30 with TRBJ1-2; D call uncertain. Per germline, CDR1 GTSNPN and CDR2 SVGIG (reference sequence). The CDR3 length is 15 residues. Trimming removed 0 bases at V and 5 bases at J, with 16 bases between. The DNA for the CDR3 is TGTGCCTGGAGTGTCGCGCTTGTGGGGATGTATGGCTACACCTTC. Protein: CAWSVALVGMYGYTF.

CDR3 DNA sequence: TGTGCCAGCTCGCTACAGGGCTACGAGCAGTACTTC. As protein: CASSLQGYEQYF. The chain joins TRBV18 to TRBJ2-7, with D perhaps TRBD1 (6 bases). The ends were cut back, 6 bases at V and 3 bases at J, with 9 bases in the middle. The length of the CDR3 is 12 residues. Germline-derived CDR1 and CDR2 are KGHSH and LQKENI.

This clone was seen only once. The V gene is TRBV27, the J gene TRBJ1-1; D remains unclear. V lost 4 bases, J lost 1 base, and 19 bases lay in between. There are 17 residues in the CDR3. Germline assignment: CDR1 MNHEY and CDR2 SMNVEV (reference sequence). This CDR3 is CASSSRTFSAKNTEAFF. The CDR3 nucleotides are TGTGCCAGCAGTTCCCGGACCTTCTCAGCCAAGAACACTGAAGCTTTCTTT.

V is TRBV11-3 and J is TRBJ2-1; 7 nucleotides agree with TRBD1. Germline lookup yields CDR1 SGHNT and CDR2 YENEEA. This CDR3 is 13 amino acids long. V lost 5 bases to trimming and J lost 6 bases; unmatched junction nucleotides: 4. The CDR3 protein is CASSRRDSNEQFF. CDR3 nucleotides: TGTGCCAGCAGCCGAAGGGACAGCAATGAGCAGTTCTTC.

This chain uses TRBV7-2 with TRBJ2-1; D unclear. The germline gives CDR1 SGHTA, CDR2 FQGNSA. Trimming removed 0 bases from V and 8 bases from J, with 11 bases in between. This CDR3 contains 14 residues. CDR3 sequence reads: CASSLAPQRDEQFF. The CDR3 DNA is TGTGCCAGCAGCTTAGCCCCCCAAAGGGATGAGCAGTTCTTC.

The chain carries TRBV19 and TRBJ2-3, with 8 nucleotides matching TRBD2. Germline CDR1 reads LNHDA; CDR2 reads SQIVND (reference sequence). The CDR3 has 14 amino acids. With 6 bases clipped from V and 5 bases from J, the junction kept 7 bases outside the gene matches. The CDR3 bases are TGTGCCAGTAGCGGGGGGGCCTCGGGAGATACGCAGTATTTT. It yields the protein CASSGGASGDTQYF.

This clone came up a few times. The rearrangement links TRBV5-6 to TRBJ1-6; TRBD1 is a possible D gene (5 bases). The CDR3 consists of 15 residues. Germline V lookup: CDR1 SGHDT, CDR2 YYEEEE. V lost 2 bases and J lost 4, with 10 bases in between. Written as DNA, the CDR3 is TGTGCCAGCAGCTTTAGCGGGGGGTATAATTCACCCCTCCACTTT. Its protein product is CASSFSGGYNSPLHF.

The rearrangement joins TRBV3-1 (or the pseudogene TRBV3-2) to TRBJ1-4, with 10 bases identical to TRBD1. The V gene end was trimmed by 3 bases and the J gene end by 10 bases; junction bases not matched to a gene: 2. The CDR3 has 13 amino acids. Germline values: CDR1 LGHDT, CDR2 YNNKEL (reference sequence). The CDR3 region has the DNA TGTGCCAGCAGCCAGGGACAGGGGACAAAACTGTTTTTT. Protein product: CASSQGQGTKLFF.

This clone was observed a handful of times. This chain connects TRBV5-4 to TRBJ1-2; D might be TRBD1 (5 bases). This CDR3 spans 14 amino acids. Germline values: CDR1 SGHNT, CDR2 YYREEE (reference sequence). The V end lost 4 bases, the J end lost 6 bases, and 16 bases lay between the germline ends. CDR3 sequence: CASSPVRQSDGYTF. The CDR3 region has the DNA TGTGCCAGCAGCCCAGTACGACAGTCGGATGGCTACACCTTC.

The sample holds one count of this clone. This chain connects TRBV3-1 (or the pseudogene TRBV3-2) to TRBJ1-1; a possible D gene is TRBD1 (6 bases). V lost 2 bases and J lost 3, with 25 bases in between. Germline loops: CDR1 LGHDT, CDR2 YNNKEL (reference sequence). CDR3 size: 19 residues. The CDR3 loop reads CASSQLKDPRPGQDTEAFF. The CDR3 DNA follows: TGTGCCAGCAGCCAACTAAAAGACCCCCGTCCGGGACAAGACACTGAAGCTTTCTTT.

This clone was seen a handful of times. The rearrangement links TRBV2 to TRBJ2-5, with 12 bases fitting TRBD2. There are 15 residues in the CDR3. In germline, CDR1 is SNHLY, CDR2 FYNNEI. The J segment lost 9 bases and the V segment lost 6 bases, leaving 11 bases of the junction unmatched. CDR3 nucleotides: TGTGCCAGCAGAGCCGGGACTAGCGGGCTGAACGCCCAGTACTTC. Translating it yields CASRAGTSGLNAQYF.

This clone was detected a few times. This rearrangement joins TRBV10-2 to TRBJ1-5, with D hard to call. There are 15 residues in the CDR3. Germline lookup yields CDR1 WSHSY and CDR2 SAAADI. The germline V and J ends were trimmed by 2 bases and 2 bases, with 10 bases remaining between them. CDR3 nucleotide sequence: TGCGCCAGCAGTGAGGACCCTAGGGGCAATCAGCCCCAGCATTTT. Protein sequence: CASSEDPRGNQPQHF.